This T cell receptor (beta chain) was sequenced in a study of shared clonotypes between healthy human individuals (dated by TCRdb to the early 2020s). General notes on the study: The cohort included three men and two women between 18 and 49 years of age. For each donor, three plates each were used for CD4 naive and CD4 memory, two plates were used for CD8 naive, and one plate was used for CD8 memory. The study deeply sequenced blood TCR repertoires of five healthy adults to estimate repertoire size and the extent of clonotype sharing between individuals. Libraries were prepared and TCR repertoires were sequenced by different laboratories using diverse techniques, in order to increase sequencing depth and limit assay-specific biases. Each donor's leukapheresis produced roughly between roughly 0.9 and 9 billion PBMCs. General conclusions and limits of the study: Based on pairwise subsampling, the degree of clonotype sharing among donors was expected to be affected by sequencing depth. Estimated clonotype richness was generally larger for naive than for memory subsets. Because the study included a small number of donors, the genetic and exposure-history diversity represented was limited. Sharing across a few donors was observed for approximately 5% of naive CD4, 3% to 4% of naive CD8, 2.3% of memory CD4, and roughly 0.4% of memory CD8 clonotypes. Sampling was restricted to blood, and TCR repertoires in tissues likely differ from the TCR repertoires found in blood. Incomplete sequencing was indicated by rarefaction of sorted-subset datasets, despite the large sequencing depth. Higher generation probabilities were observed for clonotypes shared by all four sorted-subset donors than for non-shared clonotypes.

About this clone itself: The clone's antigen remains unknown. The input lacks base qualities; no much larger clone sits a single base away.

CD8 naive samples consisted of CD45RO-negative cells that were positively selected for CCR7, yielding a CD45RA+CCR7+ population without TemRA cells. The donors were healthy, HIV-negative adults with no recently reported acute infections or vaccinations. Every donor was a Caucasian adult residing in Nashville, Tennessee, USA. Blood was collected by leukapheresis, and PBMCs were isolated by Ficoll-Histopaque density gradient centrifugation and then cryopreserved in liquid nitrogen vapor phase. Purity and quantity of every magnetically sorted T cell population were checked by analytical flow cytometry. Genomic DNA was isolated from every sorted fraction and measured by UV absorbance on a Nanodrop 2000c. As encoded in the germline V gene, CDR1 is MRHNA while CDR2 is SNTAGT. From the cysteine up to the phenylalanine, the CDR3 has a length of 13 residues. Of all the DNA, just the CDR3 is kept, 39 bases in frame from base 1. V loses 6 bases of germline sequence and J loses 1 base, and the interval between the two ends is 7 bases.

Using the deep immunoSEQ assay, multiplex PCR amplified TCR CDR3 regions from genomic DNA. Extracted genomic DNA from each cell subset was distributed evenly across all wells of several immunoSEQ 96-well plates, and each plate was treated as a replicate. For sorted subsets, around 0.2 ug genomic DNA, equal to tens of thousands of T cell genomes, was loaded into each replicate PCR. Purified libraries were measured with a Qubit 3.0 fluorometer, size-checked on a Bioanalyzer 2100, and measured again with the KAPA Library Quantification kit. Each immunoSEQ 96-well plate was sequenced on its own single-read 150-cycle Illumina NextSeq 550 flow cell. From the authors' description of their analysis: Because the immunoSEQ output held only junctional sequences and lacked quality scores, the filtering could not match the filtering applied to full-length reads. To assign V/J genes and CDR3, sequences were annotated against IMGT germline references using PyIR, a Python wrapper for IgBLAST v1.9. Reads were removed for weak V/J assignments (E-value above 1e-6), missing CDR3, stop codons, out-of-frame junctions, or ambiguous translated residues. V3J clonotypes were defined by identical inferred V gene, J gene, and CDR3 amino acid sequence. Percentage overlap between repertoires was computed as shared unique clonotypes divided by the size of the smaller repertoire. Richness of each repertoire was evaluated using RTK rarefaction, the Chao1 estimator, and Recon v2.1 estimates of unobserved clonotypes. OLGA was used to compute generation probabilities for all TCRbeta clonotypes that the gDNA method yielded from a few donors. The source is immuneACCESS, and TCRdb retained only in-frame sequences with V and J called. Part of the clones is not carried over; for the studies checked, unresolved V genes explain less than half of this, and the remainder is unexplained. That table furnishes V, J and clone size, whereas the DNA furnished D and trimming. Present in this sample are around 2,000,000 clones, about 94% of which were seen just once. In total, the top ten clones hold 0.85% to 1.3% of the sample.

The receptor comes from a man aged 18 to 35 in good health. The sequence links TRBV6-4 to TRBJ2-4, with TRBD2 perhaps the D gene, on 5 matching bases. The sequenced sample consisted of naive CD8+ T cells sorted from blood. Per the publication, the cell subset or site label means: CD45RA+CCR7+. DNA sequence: TGTGCCAGCAGGGTAGCGGCCAAAAACATTCAGTACTTC. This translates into CASRVAAKNIQYF.